This record concerns one T cell receptor (beta chain) sequence. What it recognizes is unknown. This entry is derived from a study of cytomegalovirus exposure and HLA in healthy donors. The study ran its PCR with 60 Vbeta and 13 Jbeta primers. Produced via immunoSEQ multiplex PCR; TCRdb's table is partial and in-frame only. The table records about 160,000 clones, around 80% of them present only once. The CDR3 is 15 amino acids. CDR1 and CDR2 (germline): MDHEN, SYDVKM. The V segment lost 4 bases and the J segment 3 bases; nucleotides outside the gene matches: 9. General study findings and limits: Versus the roughly 700-donor mean, an Asian-associated ancestry cluster reportedly showed fewer N-insertions in a later analysis. The study assumed roughly uniform donor sequencing depth for presence/absence analyses. Later on, an analysis found that several of the most significant clusters appeared to be linked to common viral pathogens, which included parvovirus B19. Later, TCR association rates were found to vary by HLA locus, highest for DRB1 and lowest for HLA-C.

The J gene is TRBJ2-7, the V gene TRBV28; 7 bases align to TRBD2. The source of this sequence is a woman aged 50 to 65 in good health and CMV-seropositive. The sequencing input was PBMCs. The DNA for the CDR3 is TGTGCCAGCAGTTCCCCCTCGGGGGGTCTCTACGAGCAGTACTTC. As protein: CASSSPSGGLYEQYF.